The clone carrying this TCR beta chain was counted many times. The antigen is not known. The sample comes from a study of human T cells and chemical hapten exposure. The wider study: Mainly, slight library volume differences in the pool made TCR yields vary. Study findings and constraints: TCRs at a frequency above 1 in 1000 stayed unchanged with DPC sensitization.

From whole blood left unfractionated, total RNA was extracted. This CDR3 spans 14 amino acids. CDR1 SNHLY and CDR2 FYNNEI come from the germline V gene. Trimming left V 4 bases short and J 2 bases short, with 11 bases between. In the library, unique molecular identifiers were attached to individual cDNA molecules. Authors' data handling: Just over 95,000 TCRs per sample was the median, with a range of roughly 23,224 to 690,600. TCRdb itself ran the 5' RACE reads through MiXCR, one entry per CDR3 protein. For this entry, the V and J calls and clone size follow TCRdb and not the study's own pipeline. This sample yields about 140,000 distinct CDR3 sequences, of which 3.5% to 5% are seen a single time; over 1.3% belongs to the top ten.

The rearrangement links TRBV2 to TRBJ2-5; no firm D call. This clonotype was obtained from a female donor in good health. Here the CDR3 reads CASSVGTEQETQYF. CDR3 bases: TGTGCCAGCAGTGTTGGCACGGAGCAAGAGACCCAGTACTTC.